Sequencing of this TCR beta chain was carried out in a study of regulatory T cells in long-lasting Graves disease. TCR beta libraries were built with iRepertoire HTBI primers and Arm-PCR of CDR3 regions. From the multiplex PCR reads, TCRdb called clonotypes with MiXCR, one entry per CDR3 protein. Of 400,000 to 500,000 distinct CDR3 sequences in the sample, under 25% were seen once. Study-wide points: Persistent disease samples used TRBV28, TRBJ1-2 and TRBJ2-5 preferentially.

As for time point: persistent/refractory GD, antithyroid drugs over 5 years with positive TRAb. Scientists built the TCR library using RNA that was extracted from PBMCs. The CDR3 sequence is 14 residues long. Germline-derived CDR1 and CDR2 are SGHNT and YYREEE (reference sequence). Trimming took off 4 bases at V and 4 bases at J, with 14 bases between the two ends. With regard to this clonotype: The antigen is not known.

The source of this sequence is a female donor with Graves disease. The specimen comprised peripheral blood mononuclear cells (PBMCs), sampled when the disease was refractory, from a patient treated with antithyroid drugs. This sequence joins TRBV5-4 and TRBJ1-2; no clear D gene. The CDR3 DNA reads TGTGCCAGCAGCCCGAACCTAGCGGGCTATGGCTACACCTTC. This gives the protein CASSPNLAGYGYTF.